Below, 20 T cell receptor beta chains from the same sample are listed, as sequenced in a study of blood T cell repertoires in COVID-19. Using immunoSEQ multiplex PCR, the repertoire was profiled, and TCRdb retains in-frame clones only, with some absent. The table includes more than 100,000 clones, 84% detected once. Sequencing was carried out using PBMCs or T cells enriched from blood (not recorded which). These receptors were obtained from a man between 40 and 49 years old with acute COVID-19.

A single count supports this clone. This rearrangement joins TRBV6-5 to TRBJ2-6; D might be TRBD1 (5 bases). Germline V gene data show CDR1 as MNHEY and CDR2 as SVGAGI. The CDR3 runs to 14 residues. V gave up 8 bases and J gave up 1 base, with 9 bases separating them. The CDR3 DNA reads as TGTGCCAGCCAGACAGTGTCTGGGGCCAACGTCCTGACTTTC. This gives the protein CASQTVSGANVLTF.

In DNA, the CDR3 is TGTGCCAGTACCGAGGAAAATTCACCCCTCCACTTT. Translated, it gives CASTEENSPLHF. The chain recombines TRBV19 with TRBJ1-6, with D hard to call. The germline V and J ends were trimmed by 7 bases and 7 bases, with 8 bases remaining between them. Germline CDR1 LNHDA, CDR2 SQIVND (reference sequence). The CDR3 runs to 12 residues.

This chain uses TRBV7-2 with TRBJ2-3, with TRBD1 as a possible D gene (6 bases). Germline CDR1 SGHTA, CDR2 FQGNSA. CDR3 length: 15 amino acids. Trimming cost V 4 bases and J 6 bases, with 17 bases left between them. The CDR3 spells CASSSARLRGDTQYF. The CDR3 nucleotides read TGTGCCAGCAGCTCGGCGAGGCTTAGGGGGGATACGCAGTATTTT. Filled out from reference TRBV7-2 and TRBJ2-3, the complete variable domain reads GAGVSQSPSNKVTEKGKDVELRCDPISGHTALYWYRQSLGQGLEFLIYFQGNSAPDKSGLPSDRFSAERTGGSVSTLTIQRTQQEDSAVYLCASSSARLRGDTQYFGPGTRLTVL.

The chain uses TRBV7-2 and TRBJ2-5, with TRBD2 identical over 8 bases. The CDR3 runs to 13 residues. V was clipped by 6 bases and J by 13 bases; unmatched bases: 13. Germline assignment: CDR1 SGHTA and CDR2 FQGNSA. CDR3 amino acids: CASSFFAGGPRYF. For the CDR3, the DNA is TGTGCCAGCAGTTTCTTCGCGGGGGGCCCCAGGTACTTC.

V usage is TRBV18 and J usage is TRBJ1-1; D perhaps matches TRBD1 (6 bases). Germline lookup yields CDR1 KGHSH and CDR2 LQKENI. The CDR3 totals 15 residues. V dropped 2 bases and J dropped 2 bases, with 12 bases sitting between them. DNA for the CDR3: TGTGCCAGCTCACCAACCGGGACATCAAACACTGAAGCTTTCTTT. It is translated as CASSPTGTSNTEAFF.

This clone was counted a few times. The chain carries TRBV7-2 and TRBJ1-6, with TRBD1 as a possible D gene (6 bases). V lost 5 bases, J lost 7 bases, and 12 bases lay in between. This CDR3 region has 14 residues. Germline V gene lookup returns CDR1 SGHTA and CDR2 FQGNSA. CDR3 coding DNA: TGTGCCAGCAGCCCTGAACAGGGAAATTCACCCCTCCACTTT. This codes for CASSPEQGNSPLHF.

The chain carries TRBV12-3 or TRBV12-4 and TRBJ2-7; the D is unclear. Trimming removed 6 bases at V and 0 bases at J, with 9 bases between. The CDR3 totals 13 residues. For the CDR3, the DNA is TGTGCCAGCAGCCCTGCGAGCTCCTACGAGCAGTACTTC. Protein: CASSPASSYEQYF.

The rearrangement links TRBV19 to TRBJ1-1, with a tentative D call TRBD1 (6 bases). CDR1 LNHDA and CDR2 SQIVND come from the germline V gene (reference sequence). The CDR3 contains 13 residues. Deletions cut 5 bases from V and 7 bases from J, with 14 bases between. Here the CDR3 DNA reads TGTGCCAGTAGTCCTAGTGACAGGATTGAAGCTTTCTTT. It codes for CASSPSDRIEAFF.

This chain connects TRBV15 to TRBJ2-3; 11 positions agree with TRBD2. V gave up 9 bases and J gave up 7 bases; unmatched junction bases: 6. In germline, CDR1 is LNHNV, CDR2 YYDKDF (reference sequence). There are 13 residues in the CDR3. CDR3 amino acids: CATLLAGENTQYF. Written as DNA, the CDR3 is TGTGCCACTTTACTAGCGGGAGAAAATACGCAGTATTTT.

The J gene is TRBJ1-5, the V gene TRBV30, with 8 nucleotides matching TRBD1. The V gene end was trimmed by 8 bases and the J gene end by 2 bases; junction bases not matched to a gene: 5. The CDR3 totals 13 residues. The germline V gene has CDR1 GTSNPN and CDR2 SVGIG (reference sequence). CDR3 nucleotides: TGTGCCGCTGACAGGGGTGGCAATCAGCCCCAGCATTTT. Protein product: CAADRGGNQPQHF.

Only one count was recorded for this clone. The rearrangement joins TRBV6-5 to TRBJ2-3; tentatively, D is TRBD2 (6 bases). Trimming cost V 0 bases and J 7 bases, with 17 bases left between them. The CDR3 is 16 residues long. Germline V gene lookup returns CDR1 MNHEY and CDR2 SVGAGI. The CDR3 DNA sequence: TGTGCCAGCAGTTACTCGAAAACGGGACTTTTAAATACGCAGTATTTT. It translates to CASSYSKTGLLNTQYF.

This clone was detected a few times. This chain connects TRBV14 to TRBJ2-7; 9 positions match TRBD1. This CDR3 is 12 amino acids long. The junction had 4 bases not matched to a gene; V was cut back by 10 bases and J by 3 bases. The germline V gene encodes CDR1 SGHDN and CDR2 FVKESK. Here the CDR3 DNA reads TGTGCCACGGGACAGGGACTCTACGAGCAGTACTTC. Translation gives CATGQGLYEQYF.

Comments on this clone: Other DNA sequences of this sample code for an identical CDR3. The chain uses TRBV15 and TRBJ1-5; no clear D. V lost 0 bases, J lost 4 bases, and 7 bases lay in between. Germline V lookup: CDR1 LNHNV, CDR2 YYDKDF (reference sequence). The CDR3 sequence is 14 residues long. The DNA for the CDR3 is TGTGCCACCAGCAGAGACCCAGAAAATCAGCCCCAGCATTTT. Encoded protein: CATSRDPENQPQHF.

J is TRBJ1-2 and V is TRBV9; the match to TRBD1 covers 8 bases. The germline CDR1 and CDR2 sequences are SGDLS and YYNGEE. V lost 4 bases and J lost 4; bases outside the gene matches: 6. This CDR3 is built from 14 residues. In nucleotides, the CDR3 is TGTGCCAGCAGCCAGGACAGGGCTCCCTATGGCTACACCTTC. It translates to CASSQDRAPYGYTF.

This clone has just a few counts. The chain links TRBV28 to TRBJ1-3; 10 bases are shared with TRBD1. V gave up 8 bases and J gave up 2 bases; unmatched junction bases: 3. Germline V gene sequence: CDR1 MDHEN, CDR2 SYDVKM. CDR3 length: 14 amino acids. Here the CDR3 reads CASGQGVTGNTIYF. The CDR3 DNA follows: TGTGCCAGCGGACAGGGGGTCACTGGAAACACCATATATTTT.

This chain's CDR3 is CASSLLVGQEGVLTF. CDR3 nucleotide sequence: TGTGCCAGCAGCTTACTAGTCGGCCAGGAGGGCGTCCTGACTTTC. The gene calls are TRBV7-3 and TRBJ2-6, with D possibly TRBD2 on 6 matching bases. From germline, CDR1 is SGHTA and CDR2 FQGTGA. The CDR3 is 15 amino acids. V was shortened by 2 bases and J by 12 bases, with 17 bases between the two germline ends. Together with reference TRBV7-3 and TRBJ2-6, the CDR3 gives the full variable domain: GAGVSQTPSNKVTEKGKYVELRCDPISGHTALYWYRQSLGQGPEFLIYFQGTGAADDSGLPNDRFFAVRPEGSVSTLKIQRTERGDSAVYLCASSLLVGQEGVLTFGAGSRLTVL.

The rearrangement joins TRBV3-1 (or the pseudogene TRBV3-2) to TRBJ2-3, with D maybe TRBD2 (7 bases). The CDR3 consists of 12 residues. From germline, CDR1 is LGHDT and CDR2 YNNKEL (reference sequence). Trimming removed 5 bases at V and 13 bases at J, with 16 bases between. The CDR3 bases are TGTGCCAGCAGCTCCGTGGGAGGGGGGGAGTATTTT. Encoded protein: CASSSVGGGEYF.

CDR3 nucleotides: TGCGCCAGCAGCTCTCTCCTAGTTCAAGAGACCCAGTACTTC. Translated, it gives CASSSLLVQETQYF. The chain recombines TRBV5-1 with TRBJ2-5, with D unclear. Trimming cost V 3 bases and J 2 bases, with 11 bases left between them. The CDR3 is made up of 14 amino acids. Germline CDR1 is SGHRS and CDR2 is YFSETQ.

The chain combines TRBV3-1 (or the pseudogene TRBV3-2) with TRBJ1-2; 11 bases fit TRBD1. The CDR3 is 14 residues long. CDR1 is LGHDT, CDR2 YNNKEL, per germline (reference sequence). Trimming at V came to 1 base and at J to 8 bases, leaving 3 bases not matched to a gene. CDR3 region: CASSQGTGGLGYTF. In DNA, the CDR3 is TGTGCCAGCAGCCAAGGGACAGGGGGCTTAGGCTACACCTTC.

V and J are TRBV19 and TRBJ2-5; TRBD1 agrees at 8 bases. Germline V gene lookup returns CDR1 LNHDA and CDR2 SQIVND (reference sequence). V shed 2 bases, J shed 5 bases, and the junction held 13 bases outside the gene matches. The CDR3 runs to 17 residues. As DNA, the CDR3 is TGTGCCAGTAGTATAATTGGACAGGGCCCAGCAAGGGAGACCCAGTACTTC. Its translation is CASSIIGQGPARETQYF.